This T cell receptor beta chain was sequenced in a study of blood T cells in healthy people across ages. A second PCR of roughly 7 to 11 cycles used a sample-barcoded 5' primer and a J-beta primer mix. TCRdb processed the 5' RACE reads anew with MiXCR; each CDR3 protein has one entry. This table holds some 730,000 distinct CDR3 sequences, about a fifth found once. The authors isolated at least 6 million PBMCs per sample. V shed 3 bases, J shed 9 bases, and the junction held 7 bases outside the gene matches. CDR1 is KGHDR and CDR2 is SFDVKD in the germline V gene. The CDR3 has 14 amino acids. The chain uses TRBV24-1 and TRBJ2-1; 7 bases align to TRBD2. Sequenced: blood. The clonotype comes from a man in his 70s in good health. The CDR3 nucleotides read TGTGCCACCAGTGATCAGTCACGGACTAGTGAGCAGTTCTTC. Protein: CATSDQSRTSEQFF.